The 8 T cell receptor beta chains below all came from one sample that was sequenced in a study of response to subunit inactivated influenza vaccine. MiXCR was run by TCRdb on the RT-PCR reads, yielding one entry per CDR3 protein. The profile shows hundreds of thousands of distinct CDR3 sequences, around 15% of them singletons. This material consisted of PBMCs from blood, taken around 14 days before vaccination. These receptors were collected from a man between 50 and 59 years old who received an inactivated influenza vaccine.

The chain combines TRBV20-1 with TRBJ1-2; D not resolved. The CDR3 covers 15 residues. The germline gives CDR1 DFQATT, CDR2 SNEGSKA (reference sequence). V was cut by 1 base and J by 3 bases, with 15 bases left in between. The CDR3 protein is CSARAAVPKDYGYTF. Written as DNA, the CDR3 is TGCAGTGCTAGAGCGGCGGTACCTAAGGACTATGGCTACACCTTC.

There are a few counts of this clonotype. The CDR3 spells CASSYVGNHQPQHF. CDR3 in DNA: TGTGCCAGCAGTTACGTGGGGAACCATCAGCCCCAGCATTTT. The chain recombines TRBV6-2 or TRBV6-3 with TRBJ1-5; D not resolved. The CDR3 loop spans 14 amino acids. Per the germline V gene, CDR1 is MNHEY and CDR2 is SVGEGT. Trimming cost V 2 bases and J 5 bases, with 10 bases left between them.

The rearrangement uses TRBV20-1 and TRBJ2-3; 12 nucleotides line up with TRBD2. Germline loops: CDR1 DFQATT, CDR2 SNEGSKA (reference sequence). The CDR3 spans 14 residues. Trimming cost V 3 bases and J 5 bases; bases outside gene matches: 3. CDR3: CSARPGLAGDTQYF. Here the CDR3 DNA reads TGCAGTGCTAGGCCGGGACTAGCGGGAGATACGCAGTATTTT.

The CDR3 DNA reads as TGTGCCAGCAGCGGCGGACAGGGTGTTTATAGACAAAGCACAGATACGCAGTATTTT. Translating gives CASSGGQGVYRQSTDTQYF. V usage is TRBV4-2 and J usage is TRBJ2-3; 8 positions match TRBD1. There are 19 residues in the CDR3. J lost 0 bases, V lost 5 bases, and 16 bases had no gene match. Germline lookup yields CDR1 LGHNA and CDR2 YNFKEQ.

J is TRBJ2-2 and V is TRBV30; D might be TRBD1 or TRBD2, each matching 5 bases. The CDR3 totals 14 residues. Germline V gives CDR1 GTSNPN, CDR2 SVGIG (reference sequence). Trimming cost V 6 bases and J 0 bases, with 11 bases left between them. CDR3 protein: CACRGPANTGELFF. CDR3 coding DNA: TGTGCCTGTAGGGGACCGGCGAACACCGGGGAGCTGTTTTTT.

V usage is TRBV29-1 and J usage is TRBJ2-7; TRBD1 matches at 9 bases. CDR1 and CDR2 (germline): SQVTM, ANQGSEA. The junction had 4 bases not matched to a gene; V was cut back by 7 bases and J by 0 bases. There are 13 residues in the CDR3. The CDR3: CSGRDRASYEQYF. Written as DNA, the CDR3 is TGCAGCGGGAGGGACAGGGCCTCCTACGAGCAGTACTTC.

This CDR3 is CASSIRDNSYEQYF. The CDR3 bases are TGTGCCAGTAGTATACGGGACAATTCCTACGAGCAGTACTTC. The J gene is TRBJ2-7, the V gene TRBV19, with a weak D call TRBD1 (6 bases). The CDR3 extends over 14 amino acids. The germline V and J ends were trimmed by 2 bases and 1 base, with 9 bases remaining between them. Per germline, CDR1 LNHDA and CDR2 SQIVND (reference sequence).

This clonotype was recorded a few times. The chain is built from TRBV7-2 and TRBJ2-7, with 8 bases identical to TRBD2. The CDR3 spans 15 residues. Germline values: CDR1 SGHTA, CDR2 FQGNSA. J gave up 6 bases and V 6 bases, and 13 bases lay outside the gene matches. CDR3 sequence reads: CASSTLSGGRSEQYF. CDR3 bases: TGTGCCAGCAGTACTCTATCGGGGGGGCGAAGCGAGCAGTACTTC.